This T cell receptor beta chain was sequenced during a study of a mutant IDH1 vaccine in newly diagnosed glioma. Study observations and caveats: Pseudoprogression appeared unlinked to shifts in leading peripheral T cell clonotypes.

To note about this clone: Its target is unknown.

Time point meaning: week 47, end of study. It was 300 ug of mutant IDH1 20-mer peptide that made up each vaccine dose, given with topical imiquimod. Here immunoSEQ multiplex PCR was the method, and the copy in TCRdb shows in-frame clones only, minus some. The sample contains approximately 34,000 clones, roughly 89% of which appear only once. The CDR3 covers 15 residues. The germline gives CDR1 SGHAT, CDR2 FQNNGV. Between the trimmed V and J ends, which lost 7 bases and 0 bases, there was a span of 15 bases. The chain uses TRBV11-2 and TRBJ1-1; no reliable D call. The sequencing used PBMCs, collected from a glioma patient whose treatment included an IDH1 peptide vaccine. The receptor was derived from a man between 40 and 49 years old with glioma. The CDR3 is CASNFRPQMNTEAFF. For the CDR3, the DNA is TGTGCCAGCAACTTTAGGCCGCAGATGAACACTGAAGCTTTCTTT.